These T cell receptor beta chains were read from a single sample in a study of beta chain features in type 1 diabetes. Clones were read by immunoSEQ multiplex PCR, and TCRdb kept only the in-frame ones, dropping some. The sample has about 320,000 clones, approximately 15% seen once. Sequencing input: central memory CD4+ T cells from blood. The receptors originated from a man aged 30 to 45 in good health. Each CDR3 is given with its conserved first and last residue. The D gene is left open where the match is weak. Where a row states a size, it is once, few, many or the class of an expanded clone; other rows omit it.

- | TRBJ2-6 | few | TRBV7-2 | TGTGCCAGCAGCTTACGGACAGTAAACTCTGGGGCCAACGTCCTGACTTTC | CASSLRTVNSGANVLTF
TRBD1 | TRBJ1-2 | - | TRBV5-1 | TGCGCCAGCAGCCCCGGACAGGGGGCGTTCTATGGCTACACCTTC | CASSPGQGAFYGYTF
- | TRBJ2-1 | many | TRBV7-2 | TGCGCCAGCAGCCACGGAGCTGTCAATGAGCAGTTCTTC | CASSHGAVNEQFF
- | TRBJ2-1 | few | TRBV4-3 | TGCGCCAGCAGCCAAGAGGCCTACAATGAGCAGTTCTTC | CASSQEAYNEQFF
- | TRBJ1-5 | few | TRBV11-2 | TGTGCCAGCAGCTTATTTTATGGTCAGCCCCAGCATTTT | CASSLFYGQPQHF
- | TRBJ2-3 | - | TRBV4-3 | TGCGCCAGCAGCCAAGAGCGGCCAGATACGCAGTATTTT | CASSQERPDTQYF
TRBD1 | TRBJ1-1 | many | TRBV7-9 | TGTGCCAGCAGCGGAAACAGGGGGAACACTGAAGCTTTCTTT | CASSGNRGNTEAFF
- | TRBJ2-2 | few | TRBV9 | TGTGCCAGCAGCGTAGACACCGGGGAGCTGTTTTTT | CASSVDTGELFF
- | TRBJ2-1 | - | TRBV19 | TGTGCCAGTAGTATTCAGATCTACAATGAGCAGTTCTTC | CASSIQIYNEQFF
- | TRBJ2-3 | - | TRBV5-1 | TGCGCCAGCAGCTTGGATGGGGCTAGCACAGATACGCAGTATTTT | CASSLDGASTDTQYF
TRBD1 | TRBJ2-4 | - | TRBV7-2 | TGTGCCAGCAGCTTAGATCGACAGGGTAATGCCAAAAACATTCAGTACTTC | CASSLDRQGNAKNIQYF
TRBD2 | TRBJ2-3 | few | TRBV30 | TGTGCCTGGAGTGTAGGGCTAGCGGGAGGTTTGACAGATACGCAGTATTTT | CAWSVGLAGGLTDTQYF
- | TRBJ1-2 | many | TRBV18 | TGTGCCAGCTCATCCAACTATGGCTACACCTTC | CASSSNYGYTF
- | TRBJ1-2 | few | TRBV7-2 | TGTGCCAGCAGCTTCATTTCCCAAAACTATGGCTACACCTTC | CASSFISQNYGYTF
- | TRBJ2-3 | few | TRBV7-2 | TGTGCCAGCAGCAAATGGTCGGATACGCAGTATTTT | CASSKWSDTQYF
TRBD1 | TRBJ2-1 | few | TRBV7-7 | TGTGCCAGCAGCTTAACAGGGGGACACAATGAGCAGTTCTTC | CASSLTGGHNEQFF
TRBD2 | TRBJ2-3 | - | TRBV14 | TGTGCCAGCAGCTTACTTACTAGCGGGAGGTCTAGCACAGATACGCAGTATTTT | CASSLLTSGRSSTDTQYF
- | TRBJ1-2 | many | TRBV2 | TGTGCCAGCAGTGATGGTGGCTACACCTTC | CASSDGGYTF
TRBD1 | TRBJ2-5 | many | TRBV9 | TGTGCCAGCAGCCCACCGGGACAGATGCAAGAGACCCAGTACTTC | CASSPPGQMQETQYF
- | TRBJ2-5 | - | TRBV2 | TGTGCCAGCAGTTCAAGACCCCGGGACCAAGGGCGGACCCAGTACTTC | CASSSRPRDQGRTQYF
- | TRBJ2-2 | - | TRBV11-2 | - | CATTLRAGELFF
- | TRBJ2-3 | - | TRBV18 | TGTGCCGCGACACCAGTACTAGAAGATACGCAGTATTTT | CAATPVLEDTQYF